This TCR beta chain was sequenced during a study of blood T cell repertoires in COVID-19. The CDR3 length is 14 residues. Germline-derived CDR1 and CDR2 are LGHDT and YNNKEL (reference sequence). V was pared by 0 bases and J by 7 bases, with 10 bases between. Assay used: immunoSEQ multiplex PCR; TCRdb lists only in-frame clones, some missing. This table has about 210,000 clones, less than 90% appearing once. This clone was counted between two and nine times. Specimen: peripheral blood. This TCR was sampled from a man aged 40-55 years with acute or convalescent COVID-19. The rearrangement joins TRBV3-1 (or the pseudogene TRBV3-2) to TRBJ1-5; D is perhaps TRBD1 (5 bases). The CDR3 is CASSQEVGGQPQHF. For the CDR3, the DNA is TGTGCCAGCAGCCAAGAGGTGGGGGGACAGCCCCAGCATTTT.